The TCR beta chain described here comes from a study of T cell responses to AZD1222 COVID-19 vaccine (dated by TCRdb to the early 2020s). General notes on the study: Because spike-specific TCR depth and breadth did not differ between the two schedules, AZD1222 recipients who got a second dose at roughly 4 weeks were pooled with those who got a second dose at roughly 12 weeks. Enrollment into the trials was organized by age into subgroups of 18-55, 56-69 and 70-plus years, and those subgroups contained approximately 150, 30 and 60 TCR-sequenced participants, respectively. TCR sequencing was performed for 230 to 250 trial participants, of whom around 210 were given two doses of AZD1222 and around 25 were given two doses of MenACWY control vaccine. Paper-wide results and their limitations: Only 5 to 7 AZD1222 recipients were SARS-CoV-2 seropositive at baseline, limiting conclusions about previously exposed vaccinees. The vaccine-associated CD4 TCRs covered the entire spike protein, and the dominant responses fell in regions 160-218 and 743-854. Epitopes outside the regions mutated in the B.1.351 and B.1.1.7 variants were reportedly recognized by nearly half of the unique spike-specific TCRs. Because no day 14 peak-response samples were available, repertoires were characterized only after the peak T cell response. The 56-69-year group was small, and its depth increase did not reach significance, likely because of low power. Participants were mostly white British, with more females than males. The authors suggested clonal diversity may have been underestimated. Spike-specific TCR breadth and depth rose significantly after two AZD1222 doses compared with day 0 and with MenACWY recipients.

The CDR3 regions of human TCRbeta chains were analyzed by immunosequencing. Under the source paper's analysis protocol: TCRs in the repertoires were matched against a reference library of SARS-CoV-2-specific TCRs that had been generated with the MIRA antigen-specificity platform. Breadth meant the fraction of unique TCRs that were SARS-CoV-2-associated, whereas depth meant the fraction of total T cells that were SARS-CoV-2-associated. Each spike-specific TCR was assigned to its reactive spike region and to a CD4 or CD8 class using the MIRA data. Log10-transformed breadth and depth values were compared by one-way ANOVA with Sidak's multiple comparisons tests. In its TCRdb copy, this immuneACCESS table keeps in-frame sequences only and misses some clones. Where compared with another copy, unresolved V genes explain less than half of these, and the others have no known cause. V and J calls and clone size are given by that table; D and trimming were obtained from the DNA. This sample is represented by some 94,000 clones; about 85% of them were singletons. The ten largest clones capture about 2.9% of the sample.

CDR1 and CDR2 (MNHEY, SMNVEV) derive from the germline V gene (reference sequence). The CDR3 measures 14 amino acids from cysteine to phenylalanine. The entry retains the CDR3 DNA only, 42 bases that are in frame from base 1. Trimming removed 5 bases from V and 3 bases from J, leaving 14 bases between the germline ends. With regard to this clone: There is no known antigen for this receptor. No per-base quality is available; no much larger clone lies one base away.

This specimen's time point label, interpreted: baseline before first vaccination. Vaccinee samples were obtained from the UK trials COV001 and COV002, which included a single-blind randomized controlled phase 2/3 trial of AZD1222 (ChAdOx1 nCoV-19) in healthy adults. Trial participant PBMC samples were collected at day 0 and day 28 after the second dose for TCRbeta chain sequencing. The TCR comes from an adult in good health. The V and J genes are TRBV27 and TRBJ2-7; the D gene cannot be resolved reliably. Sequencing used peripheral blood, obtained on day 0 of AZD1222 vaccination. The bases read TGTGCCAGCAGTCCAACCCCTCGGAGCTACGAGCAGTACTTC. The translation is CASSPTPRSYEQYF.